The table lists the clone carrying this T cell receptor beta chain with a count of one. Antigen: not known. This sample was taken from a study of shared clonotypes between healthy human individuals. Study context: Per-donor plates numbered three CD4 naive, three CD4 memory, two CD8 naive and one CD8 memory. The study, taken as a whole, reports: What naive subsets generally showed was a larger estimated richness than memory subsets showed.

The CDR3 runs 16 residues. The germline gives CDR1 MNHEY, CDR2 SVGAGI. Trimming pared 0 bases from V and 8 bases from J, leaving 16 bases between. TCRdb's copy holds only in-frame clones and misses some; the assay was immunoSEQ multiplex PCR. The sample comprises around 1.5 million clones, nearly 99% of which are singletons, and approximately 0.45% rests with the top ten. This sequence was found in a man aged 30 to 45 in good health. V is TRBV6-5 and J is TRBJ1-4; maybe TRBD1 (5 bases). Input material: naive CD4+ T cells sorted from blood. Subset indicated: CD45RA+ positively selected. DNA of the CDR3: TGTGCCAGCAGTTACTCTGGTAACAGGCAGGGCGAAAAACTGTTTTTT. This translates into CASSYSGNRQGEKLFF.